Below, 25 T cell receptor beta chains from the same sample are listed, as sequenced in a study of blood T cell repertoires in COVID-19. TCRdb's copy holds only in-frame clones and misses some; the assay was immunoSEQ multiplex PCR. The sample includes some 52,000 clones, approximately 90% of them seen just once. Sequencing was performed on peripheral blood. Receptors originate from a man in his 70s with acute or convalescent COVID-19.

The chain carries TRBV3-1 (or the pseudogene TRBV3-2) and TRBJ1-3, with D possibly TRBD1 on 5 matching bases. Trimming shortened V by 8 bases and J by 3 bases, and 11 bases separated the two germline ends. Germline CDR1 reads LGHDT; CDR2 reads YNNKEL (reference sequence). This CDR3 has 13 residues. The CDR3 nucleotides read TGTGCCAGCGGGGGGAGTGTTGGAAACACCATATATTTT. The encoded protein is CASGGSVGNTIYF.

The rearrangement uses TRBV7-2 and TRBJ2-2; D remains ambiguous. The germline V and J ends were trimmed by 5 bases and 4 bases, with 8 bases remaining between them. CDR3 length equals 13 residues. The V gene's germline CDR1 is SGHTA and CDR2 FQGNSA. CDR3 DNA sequence: TGTGCCAGCAGCGCGTTGCGCACCGGGGAGCTGTTTTTT. This sequence encodes CASSALRTGELFF.

This chain uses TRBV7-2 with TRBJ1-1, with 9 bases fitting TRBD1. Germline V gives CDR1 SGHTA, CDR2 FQGNSA. CDR3 length equals 13 residues. V lost 6 bases and J lost 11; bases outside the gene matches: 10. The CDR3 DNA reads TGTGCCAGCAGTACTCGGGACAGGGTTTGGGCTTTCTTT. Translating gives CASSTRDRVWAFF. Based on the CDR3 plus reference TRBV7-2 and TRBJ1-1, the full variable domain is GAGVSQSPSNKVTEKGKDVELRCDPISGHTALYWYRQSLGQGLEFLIYFQGNSAPDKSGLPSDRFSAERTGGSVSTLTIQRTQQEDSAVYLCASSTRDRVWAFFGQGTRLTVV.

As DNA, the CDR3 is TGCGCCAGCAGCCAAGATCCCAACCGGCGGGATGGCTACACCTTC. Protein sequence: CASSQDPNRRDGYTF. The chain is built from TRBV4-1 and TRBJ1-2, with D uncertain. Trimming cost V 0 bases and J 6 bases, with 14 bases left between them. This CDR3 spans 15 amino acids. Germline CDR1 reads MGHRA; CDR2 reads YSYEKL.

The rearrangement links TRBV12-3 or TRBV12-4 to TRBJ1-2, with a possible D match to TRBD1 (5 bases). The V and J ends lost 4 bases and 5 bases respectively, with 8 bases between them. The CDR3 is made up of 12 amino acids. The CDR3 DNA is TGTGCCAGCAGTTCCCAGGGATATGGCTACACCTTC. This encodes CASSSQGYGYTF.

The chain employs TRBV6-5 and TRBJ1-1, with 7 bases fitting TRBD1. Looked up from germline, CDR1 is MNHEY and CDR2 is SVGAGI. The trim removed 9 bases at V and 5 bases at J, leaving 6 bases unmatched. The CDR3 runs 12 residues. CDR3 in amino acids: CASRQGGTEAFF. The CDR3 nucleotides are TGTGCCAGTCGACAGGGCGGGACTGAAGCTTTCTTT.

This sequence joins TRBV6-1 and TRBJ2-2; TRBD2 agrees at 7 bases. CDR3 length: 16 residues. Germline loops: CDR1 MNHNS, CDR2 SASEGT. Trimming cost V 4 bases and J 0 bases; bases outside gene matches: 5. CDR3 loop: CASSVRGLTNTGELFF. The CDR3 nucleotides are TGTGCCAGCAGTGTGCGGGGACTAACGAACACCGGGGAGCTGTTTTTT.

The chain recombines TRBV20-1 with TRBJ1-2, with TRBD1 as a possible D gene (6 bases). CDR3 length equals 12 residues. The V gene lost 3 bases and the J gene lost 6 bases, with 11 bases spanning the gap. The germline gives CDR1 DFQATT, CDR2 SNEGSKA (reference sequence). The CDR3 DNA is TGCAGTGCTAGTACAGGGCAAGATGGCTACACCTTC. Amino acid sequence: CSASTGQDGYTF.

A note on this clone: A read error may produce the germline difference seen at one junction end. The V gene is TRBV7-7, the J gene TRBJ1-1, with D perhaps matching TRBD1 (5 bases). Germline V CDR1 and CDR2: SSHAT, FNYEAQ (reference sequence). This CDR3 comprises 13 residues. The CDR3 DNA reads TGTGCTAGCAGCCCTATAGGGGACACTGAAGCTTTCTTT. This sequence encodes CASSPIGDTEAFF.

The J gene is TRBJ2-2, the V gene TRBV7-9; maybe TRBD1 (5 bases). V dropped 7 bases and J dropped 1 base, with 19 bases sitting between them. The CDR3 totals 17 residues. Germline V lookup: CDR1 SEHNR, CDR2 FQNEAQ (reference sequence). In DNA, the CDR3 is TGTGCCAGCATCCAGTCAGGGTCAGCGAGGAACACCGGGGAGCTGTTTTTT. Protein: CASIQSGSARNTGELFF.

The genes are TRBV5-5 and TRBJ1-4; 10 bases align to TRBD1. V lost 4 bases and J lost 7; bases outside the gene matches: 13. Germline lookup yields CDR1 SGHKS and CDR2 YYEKEE (reference sequence). The CDR3 is 17 residues long. The CDR3 here is CASSLNIRQGASEKLFF. The CDR3 DNA reads as TGTGCCAGCAGCCTAAATATAAGACAGGGGGCTAGTGAAAAACTGTTTTTT.

This clone was seen a handful of times. V is TRBV7-2 and J is TRBJ1-5, with D hard to call. CDR3 length: 17 residues. V was cut by 1 base and J by 2 bases, with 15 bases left in between. Germline V gives CDR1 SGHTA, CDR2 FQGNSA. The CDR3 spells CASSLDPGRLGNQPQHF. DNA of the CDR3: TGTGCCAGCAGCTTAGATCCCGGCAGGTTGGGCAATCAGCCCCAGCATTTT.

The J gene is TRBJ2-1, the V gene TRBV19; TRBD2 might be the D (5 bases). CDR1 is LNHDA, CDR2 SQIVND, per germline (reference sequence). The length of the CDR3 is 15 residues. The germline V and J ends were trimmed by 7 bases and 0 bases, with 13 bases remaining between them. The CDR3 sequence: CASKVYRGSYNEQFF. The CDR3 DNA is TGTGCCAGTAAGGTTTACCGGGGCTCCTACAATGAGCAGTTCTTC.

DNA for the CDR3: TGTGCCAGTACCTTGGGGGGTGGAAACACCATATATTTT. As protein: CASTLGGGNTIYF. The chain has TRBV7-2 and TRBJ1-3; a possible D gene is TRBD1 (5 bases). V was pared by 9 bases and J by 3 bases, with 12 bases between. The CDR3 is made up of 13 amino acids. Per germline, CDR1 SGHTA and CDR2 FQGNSA.

This rearrangement joins TRBV25-1 to TRBJ2-1, with 7 bases lining up with TRBD1. The CDR3 length is 14 residues. After removal of 2 bases from V and 8 bases from J, the junction contained 6 bases not matched to a gene. Germline loops: CDR1 MGHDK, CDR2 SYGVNS. The CDR3 bases are TGTGCCAGCAGTGAACAGACAGGGTCCGATGAGCAGTTCTTC. Protein sequence: CASSEQTGSDEQFF.

This clone was picked up one time. This CDR3 reads CASGGSGTDTQYF. DNA for the CDR3: TGTGCTAGTGGCGGGTCGGGCACAGATACGCAGTATTTT. V gene TRBV12-5 combines with J gene TRBJ2-3, with D unclear. The V gene lost 6 bases and the J gene lost 1 base, with 8 bases spanning the gap. In germline, CDR1 is LGHNT, CDR2 FRNRAP. This CDR3 is 13 amino acids long.

The chain carries TRBV9 and TRBJ1-3, with a weak D call TRBD1 (5 bases). The CDR3 sequence is 13 residues long. Trimming cost V 0 bases and J 6 bases, with 7 bases left between them. The V gene's germline CDR1 is SGDLS and CDR2 YYNGEE. CDR3 nucleotides: TGTGCCAGCAGCGTAGCAGGGTCAAACACCATATATTTT. Residues: CASSVAGSNTIYF.

This rearrangement joins TRBV5-1 to TRBJ1-2; no reliable D call. Germline V CDR1 and CDR2: SGHRS, YFSETQ. This CDR3 has 14 residues. V was cut by 4 bases and J by 8 bases, with 18 bases left in between. The DNA of the CDR3 is TGCGCCAGCAGCCCGCTAGGACTGCGTATGGGCTACACCTTC. Translated: CASSPLGLRMGYTF.

The V and J genes are TRBV5-1 and TRBJ1-4; D is possibly TRBD1 (5 bases). The CDR3 is 14 residues long. The germline CDR1 and CDR2 sequences are SGHRS and YFSETQ. V lost 5 bases and J lost 3, with 11 bases in between. The chain's CDR3 is CASRMGGSNEKLFF. The CDR3 DNA reads TGCGCCAGCAGAATGGGGGGGTCTAATGAAAAACTGTTTTTT.

This chain joins TRBV15 and TRBJ2-7, with 8 bases lining up with TRBD2. Germline V lookup: CDR1 LNHNV, CDR2 YYDKDF (reference sequence). J gave up 0 bases and V 5 bases, and 6 bases lay outside the gene matches. The CDR3 contains 15 residues. In DNA, the CDR3 is TGTGCCACCAGCCTAGGGAGCGGGGGCTCCTACGAGCAGTACGTC. Amino acids: CATSLGSGGSYEQYV.

The chain uses TRBV28 and TRBJ1-6; D gene ambiguous. V gave up 7 bases and J gave up 9 bases, with 10 bases separating them. CDR1 MDHEN and CDR2 SYDVKM come from the germline V gene. There are 12 residues in the CDR3. Written as DNA, the CDR3 is TGTGCCAGCAAGTTATCGGGTTCACCCCTCCACTTT. This gives the protein CASKLSGSPLHF.

This clone was seen a handful of times. The chain is built from TRBV10-1 and TRBJ2-5, with D possibly matching TRBD2 (6 bases). The germline V and J ends were trimmed by 8 bases and 5 bases, with 18 bases remaining between them. Germline-derived CDR1 and CDR2 are WNHNN and SYGVQD (reference sequence). The CDR3 is made up of 14 amino acids. The CDR3 DNA follows: TGCGCCAGCGGCTCAGGCGGGGTTGTGGAGACCCAGTACTTC. This encodes CASGSGGVVETQYF.

This chain's CDR3 is CSASNFYEQYF. The DNA of the CDR3 is TGCAGTGCTAGCAACTTCTACGAGCAGTACTTC. This chain links TRBV20-1 with TRBJ2-7, with unresolved D. The CDR3 extends over 11 amino acids. V gave up 3 bases and J gave up 3 bases, with 6 bases separating them. Germline V gives CDR1 DFQATT, CDR2 SNEGSKA (reference sequence).

The gene calls are TRBV3-1 (or the pseudogene TRBV3-2) and TRBJ1-1; 9 positions agree with TRBD1. This CDR3 contains 14 residues. The germline gives CDR1 LGHDT, CDR2 YNNKEL (reference sequence). Trimming took 4 bases from V and 4 from J; bases not matched to a gene: 4. Written as DNA, the CDR3 is TGTGCCAGCAGCCGAGGGACAGGGTTCACTGAAGCTTTCTTT. Translating gives CASSRGTGFTEAFF.

The chain employs TRBV9 and TRBJ2-1; D is perhaps TRBD2 (6 bases). CDR1 is SGDLS and CDR2 is YYNGEE in the germline V gene. There are 16 residues in the CDR3. The V gene lost 4 bases and the J gene lost 2 bases, with 16 bases spanning the gap. DNA of the CDR3: TGTGCCAGCAGCCCCTTTGGAGCGGGCACCTACAATGAGCAGTTCTTC. Protein sequence: CASSPFGAGTYNEQFF.